This is a list of T cell receptor beta chains from one sample in a study of blood T cell repertoires in COVID-19. The data were produced by immunoSEQ multiplex PCR, yet TCRdb's version contains in-frame clones alone and is incomplete. The sample has approximately 230,000 clones; about nine tenths are singletons. Source material: peripheral blood. These TCRs come from a man younger than 40 who had recovered from COVID-19. Both conserved end residues are part of each CDR3. The order of the fields is V gene, CDR3 length, clone size, J gene, D gene, CDR3 protein, CDR3 DNA. A D gene is named only where the DNA matches it firmly. Rows may omit the clone size; those that give it use once, few, many or a size class.

>TRBV5-1|13|NA|TRBJ1-1|NA
CASSLDSNTEAFF
TGCGCCAGCAGCTTGGACAGTAACACTGAAGCTTTCTTT
>TRBV30|16|NA|TRBJ2-3|NA
CAWSVPRTGRGDTQYF
TGTGCCTGGAGTGTACCTAGGACAGGGAGGGGAGATACGCAGTATTTT
>TRBV19|15|NA|TRBJ1-4|TRBD1
CASSSQTGDNEKLFF
TGTGCCAGTAGTAGCCAGACAGGGGATAATGAAAAACTGTTTTTT
>TRBV9|16|NA|TRBJ2-2|NA
CASTTEAGVPTGELFF
TGTGCCAGCACCACCGAGGCAGGGGTACCGACCGGGGAGCTGTTTTTT
>TRBV2|13|NA|TRBJ1-4|NA
CASWGGRGEKLFF
TGTGCCAGCTGGGGAGGGAGAGGTGAAAAACTGTTTTTT
>TRBV5-1|16|NA|TRBJ2-3|NA
CASSLGGSPSTDTQYF
TGCGCCAGCAGCTTGGGGGGCAGCCCTAGCACAGATACGCAGTATTTT
>TRBV6-5|14|NA|TRBJ1-2|TRBD1
CASRLTGTGNGYTF
TGTGCCAGCCGCCTCACCGGGACAGGGAACGGCTACACCTTC
>TRBV30|19|NA|TRBJ2-3|TRBD1
CAWSATRVHGTGDTDTQYF
TGTGCCTGGAGTGCGACCCGAGTTCACGGGACAGGGGACACAGATACGCAGTATTTT
>TRBV19|14|NA|TRBJ1-2|TRBD1
CASKSDRDFYGYTF
TGTGCCAGTAAAAGCGACAGGGACTTCTATGGCTACACCTTC
>TRBV3-1/TRBV3-2|14|NA|TRBJ1-2|TRBD1
CASSQDPDRSGYTF
TGTGCCAGCAGCCAAGATCCGGACAGGTCTGGCTACACCTTC
>TRBV2|12|NA|TRBJ1-1|NA
CASSERQTEAFF
TGTGCCAGCAGTGAAAGACAGACTGAAGCTTTCTTT
>TRBV12-3/TRBV12-4|12|once|TRBJ2-7|NA
CASSAGSYEQYF
TGTGCCAGCAGTGCGGGCTCCTACGAGCAGTACTTC
>TRBV18|14|NA|TRBJ1-5|TRBD1
CASSRGQGDQPQHF
TGTGCCAGCTCACGAGGACAGGGCGATCAGCCCCAGCATTTT
>TRBV2|15|NA|TRBJ2-2|TRBD1
CASGRQGAYTGELFF
TGTGCCAGCGGGCGGCAGGGGGCCTACACCGGGGAGCTGTTTTTT
>TRBV7-2|17|NA|TRBJ1-1|TRBD1
CASSLAIWDRSGTEAFF
TGTGCCAGCAGCTTAGCGATATGGGACAGATCGGGGACTGAAGCTTTCTTT
>TRBV6-2/TRBV6-3|14|NA|TRBJ1-4|TRBD1
CASSSGTGGGKLFF
TGTGCCAGCAGCTCCGGGACAGGGGGTGGAAAACTGTTTTTT
>TRBV11-2|12|few|TRBJ1-1|NA
CASSQGGGEAFF
TGTGCCAGCAGTCAAGGGGGAGGGGAAGCTTTCTTT
>TRBV3-1/TRBV3-2|14|NA|TRBJ1-1|NA
CASSQASGETEAFF
TGTGCCAGCAGCCAAGCCAGTGGGGAGACTGAAGCTTTCTTT
>TRBV19|15|NA|TRBJ2-5|NA
CASSPGTAGVETQYF
TGTGCCAGTAGTCCCGGGACAGCGGGGGTGGAGACCCAGTACTTC
>TRBV19|13|NA|TRBJ1-1|NA
CASSTSGGDEAFF
TGTGCCAGTAGTACCTCTGGAGGGGATGAAGCTTTCTTT
>TRBV12-3/TRBV12-4|12|NA|TRBJ2-1|NA
CASSPGYNEQFF
TGTGCCAGCAGTCCCGGCTACAATGAGCAGTTCTTC
>TRBV10-3|13|NA|TRBJ1-5|TRBD1
CAVTRDRDQPQHF
TGTGCCGTTACCCGGGACAGAGACCAGCCCCAGCATTTT
>TRBV7-9|16|NA|TRBJ1-2|TRBD1
CASTVDRGRINYGYTF
TGTGCCAGCACCGTAGACAGGGGGCGGATTAACTATGGCTACACCTTC
>TRBV27|17|NA|TRBJ1-2|TRBD1
CASSLSQGQDLNYGYTF
TGTGCCAGCAGTTTATCGCAGGGACAGGACCTTAACTATGGCTACACCTTC
>TRBV2|13|NA|TRBJ1-1|TRBD1
CASSPDRDYEAFF
TGTGCCAGCAGTCCCGACAGGGATTATGAAGCTTTCTTT